The 14 T cell receptor beta chains given below trace back to one sample, sequenced in a study of shared clonotypes between healthy human individuals. The table came from immunoSEQ multiplex PCR; TCRdb's copy has only in-frame clones and leaves some out. The sample has about 1 million clones, roughly 80% seen once. Sample: memory CD4+ T cells sorted from blood. Subset indicated: CD45RA-negative fraction. These receptors were obtained from a man younger than 35 in good health.

This clone was picked up one time. The rearrangement joins TRBV4-1 to TRBJ1-5, with D hard to call. Germline V gives CDR1 MGHRA, CDR2 YSYEKL. This CDR3 comprises 16 residues. Trimming took off 1 base at V and 0 bases at J, with 10 bases between the two ends. CDR3 protein: CASSQVQSYSNQPQHF. CDR3 sequence (DNA): TGCGCCAGCAGCCAAGTACAAAGCTATAGCAATCAGCCCCAGCATTTT.

This chain uses TRBV2 with TRBJ1-2, with 11 positions matching TRBD1. The junction had 8 bases not matched to a gene; V was cut back by 7 bases and J by 4 bases. Germline CDR1 reads SNHLY; CDR2 reads FYNNEI. The CDR3 has 15 amino acids. This CDR3 reads CASIGDRGTGYGYTF. CDR3 DNA sequence: TGTGCCAGCATAGGGGACAGGGGGACAGGCTATGGCTACACCTTC.

This chain links TRBV7-8 with TRBJ1-3; D unresolved. The germline V and J ends were trimmed by 0 bases and 1 base, with 10 bases remaining between them. The CDR3 is 16 amino acids. Germline-derived CDR1 and CDR2 are SGHVS and FQNEAQ. The CDR3 reads CASSLAGSRSGNTIYF. The CDR3 DNA follows: TGTGCCAGCAGCTTAGCTGGGAGTCGTTCTGGAAACACCATATATTTT.

The chain carries TRBV19 and TRBJ1-2; D remains ambiguous. V lost 0 bases and J 3 bases, leaving 11 bases between the germline ends. Germline-derived CDR1 and CDR2 are LNHDA and SQIVND (reference sequence). The CDR3 has 15 residues. The CDR3 DNA reads TGTGCCAGTAGTATAGATCACGCAGTTTACTATGGCTACACCTTC. Translated: CASSIDHAVYYGYTF.

J is TRBJ2-1 and V is TRBV29-1, with TRBD2 matching 11 bases. The ends lost 4 bases at V and 6 bases at J; junction bases unmatched: 8. CDR1 SQVTM and CDR2 ANQGSEA come from the germline V gene. This CDR3 region has 15 residues. Written as DNA, the CDR3 is TGCAGCGTTGGAATGCGACTAGCGGGGACCAATGAGCAGTTCTTC. Protein sequence: CSVGMRLAGTNEQFF.

The chain uses TRBV6-1 and TRBJ2-7; 7 nucleotides match TRBD2. Germline values: CDR1 MNHNS, CDR2 SASEGT. Unmatched junction bases numbered 4, after V lost 2 bases and J lost 3 bases. The CDR3 runs 14 residues. CDR3 in DNA: TGTGCCAGCAGTGAAATGTCGGGGGGCTACGAGCAGTACTTC. It codes for CASSEMSGGYEQYF.

This chain joins TRBV7-2 and TRBJ2-5; TRBD1 is a possible D gene (6 bases). V dropped 1 base and J dropped 2 bases, with 8 bases sitting between them. This CDR3 contains 14 residues. CDR1 is SGHTA and CDR2 is FQGNSA in the germline V gene. The CDR3 is CASSLGGQQETQYF. CDR3 nucleotide sequence: TGTGCCAGCAGCTTAGGGGGGCAGCAAGAGACCCAGTACTTC.

This clone was seen a single time. The chain carries TRBV12-5 and TRBJ2-1; 13 bases fit TRBD2. V dropped 6 bases and J dropped 8; count of bases not matched to a gene: 10. The CDR3 has 16 amino acids. The germline CDR1 and CDR2 sequences are LGHNT and FRNRAP. For the CDR3, the DNA is TGTGCTAGTGGCATACCCGGGACTAGCGGGATCCATGAGCAGTTCTTC. This gives the protein CASGIPGTSGIHEQFF.

V is TRBV7-9 and J is TRBJ2-3; D call uncertain. V dropped 5 bases and J dropped 0 bases, with 12 bases sitting between them. Germline V lookup: CDR1 SEHNR, CDR2 FQNEAQ (reference sequence). The CDR3 loop spans 15 amino acids. CDR3 in DNA: TGTGCCAGCAGCGCAGTCGGAACTAGCACAGATACGCAGTATTTT. Amino acid sequence: CASSAVGTSTDTQYF.

J is TRBJ2-1 and V is TRBV2; 16 bases are shared with TRBD2. Losses at the gene ends were 6 bases for V and 7 bases for J; bases not matched to a gene: 3. The length of the CDR3 is 15 residues. CDR1 is SNHLY, CDR2 FYNNEI, per germline. The CDR3 reads CASSRGLAGGNEQFF. The CDR3 coding sequence is TGTGCCAGCAGCCGGGGACTAGCGGGAGGGAATGAGCAGTTCTTC.

The J gene is TRBJ1-6, the V gene TRBV7-9; D not certain. The V end was cut by 2 bases, the J end by 7 bases, with 15 bases between. CDR3 length: 16 amino acids. Germline assignment: CDR1 SEHNR and CDR2 FQNEAQ (reference sequence). For the CDR3, the DNA is TGTGCCAGCAGCTTATCCCCCGGTCGGGAGAATTCACCCCTCCACTTT. Its protein is CASSLSPGRENSPLHF.

The chain couples TRBV11-2 to TRBJ2-7; 9 nucleotides line up with TRBD2. The germline V gene has CDR1 SGHAT and CDR2 FQNNGV. The length of the CDR3 is 15 residues. V trimming: 4 bases; J trimming: 6 bases; junction bases outside the gene matches: 10. The CDR3 sequence is CASSSQSGGGGEQYF. The CDR3 DNA follows: TGTGCCAGCAGCTCCCAGTCTGGCGGGGGGGGCGAGCAGTACTTC.

This clone was seen only once. The CDR3 region is CASSPTDRAYNSPLHF. In DNA form, the CDR3 reads TGTGCCAGCTCACCTACGGACAGGGCCTATAATTCACCCCTCCACTTT. This chain uses TRBV18 with TRBJ1-6, with TRBD1 matching 8 bases. Germline CDR1 reads KGHSH; CDR2 reads LQKENI. V lost 3 bases to trimming and J lost 2 bases; unmatched junction nucleotides: 3. The CDR3 totals 16 residues.

This clone was seen only a few times. The genes are TRBV6-1 and TRBJ2-1; 11 bases fit TRBD1. Germline V gene data show CDR1 as MNHNS and CDR2 as SASEGT. After removal of 5 bases from V and 3 bases from J, the junction contained 3 bases not matched to a gene. CDR3 size: 15 residues. The CDR3 sequence is CASSLGQGVYNEQFF. CDR3 in DNA: TGTGCCAGCAGTTTGGGACAGGGGGTCTACAATGAGCAGTTCTTC.